This T cell receptor (beta chain) was identified in a study of beta chain features in type 1 diabetes. Whole-study findings and limits: Patients with type 1 diabetes carried fewer insertions and had more deletions at their VDJ junctions. Across patients, naive, central memory and Treg TCRB repertoires exhibited apparently greater similarity than was observed across healthy donors. When cDNA is sequenced, cells with high TCR expression could be over-represented. TCRB CDR3s from Type 1 diabetes patients were moderately but significantly shorter in all four CD4+ subsets.

The whole isolated RNA underwent reverse transcription, so sequencing captured expressed TCRB transcripts. TCRdb keeps only in-frame clones here, not all; method: immunoSEQ multiplex PCR. The profile shows about 340,000 clones, roughly 13% of them singletons. In this sample, this clone turned up a few times. Its specificity is unknown. From germline, CDR1 is MNHNY and CDR2 SVGAGI (reference sequence). The CDR3 is 14 residues long. Trimming pared 2 bases from V and 8 bases from J, leaving 12 bases between. The sample taken for sequencing was naive CD4+ T cells from blood. The rearrangement uses TRBV6-6 and TRBJ2-2, with D possibly being TRBD2 (6 bases). This TCR derives from a woman younger than 35 with type 1 diabetes. CDR3 residues: CASSYRGGEGELFF. The CDR3 nucleotides read TGTGCCAGCAGTTACCGCGGAGGGGAGGGGGAGCTGTTTTTT.